In this sample, the clone carrying this T cell receptor beta chain turned up a few times. This sample was taken from a study of OX40 agonist ivuxolimab in advanced cancers. Some clones are missing from TCRdb's copy, which holds only in-frame ones; the method was immunoSEQ multiplex PCR. This table has more than 10,000 clones, approximately 80% appearing once. CDR1 and CDR2 (germline): LNHDA, SQIVND (reference sequence). Trimming removed 6 bases from V and 7 bases from J, with 16 bases in between. This CDR3 comprises 14 residues. This clonotype was obtained from an adult with an advanced solid tumor such as melanoma, head and neck, liver or kidney cancer. The chain has TRBV19 and TRBJ1-5; D is unclear. The sample in question was CD4+ or CD8+ T cells sorted from blood, obtained in a trial of the OX40 agonist ivuxolimab. Here the CDR3 reads CASSNKANGQPQHF. The CDR3 DNA sequence: TGTGCCAGTAGCAATAAGGCCAACGGGCAGCCCCAGCATTTT.